Described below is a single T cell receptor (beta chain) sequence and its context. Antigen unknown. Looked up from germline, CDR1 is MGHDK and CDR2 is SYGVNS. This CDR3 region has 15 residues. The V end lost 5 bases, the J end lost 2 bases, and 16 bases lay between the germline ends. Diagnosis was based on clinical symptoms, serum thyroxine, TRAb, thyroid ultrasound and orbital computed tomography. A volume of 10 ml of fresh peripheral blood supplied the PBMCs. The data were taken from a study of Graves' ophthalmopathy and Graves' hyperthyroidism. Looking at the study overall: The blood sample was drawn at first diagnosis and before any treatment. Study-level results: Most thyroid clonotypes expanded beyond 0.001 frequency were also found in blood.

RNA transcripts were the template, and TCR beta CDR3 regions were amplified from them. First-round RT-PCR with HTBI primers preceded a second-round multiplex PCR. MiXCR was run by TCRdb on the multiplex PCR reads, yielding one entry per CDR3 protein. There are 650,000 to 900,000 distinct CDR3 sequences in the sample; around 40% occur only once, and approximately 43% lies in the top ten. The sample taken for sequencing was peripheral blood. This sequence was found in an adult man with Graves' ophthalmopathy. The gene calls are TRBV25-1 and TRBJ2-7; D is tentatively TRBD1 or TRBD2 (5 bases each). Written as DNA, the CDR3 is TGTGCCAGCAGTTCTCCGGGACCGCGACCCTACGAGCAGTACTTC. Encoded protein: CASSSPGPRPYEQYF.